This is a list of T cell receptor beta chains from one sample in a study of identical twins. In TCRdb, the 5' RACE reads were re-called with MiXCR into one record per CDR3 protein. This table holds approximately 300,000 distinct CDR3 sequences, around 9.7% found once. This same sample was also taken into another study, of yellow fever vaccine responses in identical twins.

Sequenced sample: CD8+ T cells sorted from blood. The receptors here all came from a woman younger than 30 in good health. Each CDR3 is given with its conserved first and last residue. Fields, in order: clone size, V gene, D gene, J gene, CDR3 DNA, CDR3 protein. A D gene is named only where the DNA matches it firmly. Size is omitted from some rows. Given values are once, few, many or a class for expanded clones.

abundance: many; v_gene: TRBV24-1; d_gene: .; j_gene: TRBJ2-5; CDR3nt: TGTGCCACCAGATACAGCGAAGAGACCCAGTACTTC; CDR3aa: CATRYSEETQYF
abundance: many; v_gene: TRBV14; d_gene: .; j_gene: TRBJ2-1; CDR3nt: TGTGCCAGCAGCCAAGTGCTAGGTCTCAATGAGCAGTTCTTC; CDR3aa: CASSQVLGLNEQFF
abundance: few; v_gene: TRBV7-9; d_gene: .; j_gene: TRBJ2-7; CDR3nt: TGTGCCAGCAGCCTCGACAGGGAGGTTGTCTACGAGCAGTACTTC; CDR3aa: CASSLDREVVYEQYF
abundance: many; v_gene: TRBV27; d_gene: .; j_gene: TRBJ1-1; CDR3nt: TGTGCCAGCAGTTTCGGTGGAGGGAACACTGAAGCTTTCTTT; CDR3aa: CASSFGGGNTEAFF
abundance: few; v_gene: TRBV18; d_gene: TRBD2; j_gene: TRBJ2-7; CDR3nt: TGTGCCAGCTCACCTCAACTAGCGGCTTCCTACGAGCAGTACTTC; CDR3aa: CASSPQLAASYEQYF
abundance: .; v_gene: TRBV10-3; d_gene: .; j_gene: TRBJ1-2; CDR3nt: TGTGCCATCAGTGACCCAGCTAACTATGGCTACACCTTC; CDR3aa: CAISDPANYGYTF
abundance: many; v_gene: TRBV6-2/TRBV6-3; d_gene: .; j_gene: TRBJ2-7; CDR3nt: TGTGCCAGCAGCTTTACTCAACCCTACGAGCAGTACTTC; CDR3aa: CASSFTQPYEQYF
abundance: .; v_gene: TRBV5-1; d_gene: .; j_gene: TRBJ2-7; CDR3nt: TGCGCCAGCAGCTCCGGACAGCCCTACGAGCAGTACTTC; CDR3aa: CASSSGQPYEQYF
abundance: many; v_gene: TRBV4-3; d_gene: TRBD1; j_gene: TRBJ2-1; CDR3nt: TGCGCCAGCAGCCAAGCAGGACAGGGAATTTACAATGAGCAGTTCTTC; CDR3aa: CASSQAGQGIYNEQFF
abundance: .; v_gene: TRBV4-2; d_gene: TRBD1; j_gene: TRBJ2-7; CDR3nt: TGTGCCAGCAGCCAATTCATGACAGGGGGAGGCCCCTACGAGCAGTACTTC; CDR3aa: CASSQFMTGGGPYEQYF
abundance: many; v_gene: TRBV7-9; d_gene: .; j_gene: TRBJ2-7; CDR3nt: TGTGCCAGCACCTCGGCAGACAACTACGAGCAGTACTTC; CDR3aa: CASTSADNYEQYF